One and the same sample provided the 18 T cell receptor beta chains below, sequenced in a study of Graves' ophthalmopathy and Graves' hyperthyroidism. RNA transcripts were the template, and TCR beta CDR3 regions were amplified from them. HTBI primers were employed in first-round RT-PCR, then a second-round multiplex PCR followed. From the multiplex PCR reads, TCRdb called clonotypes with MiXCR, one entry per CDR3 protein. The sample lists some 240,000 distinct CDR3 sequences; around 50% were seen once. Material: peripheral blood. The receptors here all came from an adult man with Graves' ophthalmopathy.

The chain couples TRBV5-1 to TRBJ1-1; D might be TRBD1 (5 bases). The CDR3 runs to 14 residues. V was trimmed by 2 bases and J by 3 bases, leaving 11 bases between them. CDR1 SGHRS and CDR2 YFSETQ come from the germline V gene. CDR3 in amino acids: CASSFVRGDTEAFF. The CDR3 nucleotides read TGCGCCAGCAGCTTTGTAAGGGGCGACACTGAAGCTTTCTTT.

With regard to this clonotype: Possible read error: a much larger clone is one base away. The chain carries TRBV5-1 and TRBJ1-2, with 7 bases lining up with TRBD1. The CDR3 sequence is 14 residues long. Germline V CDR1 and CDR2: SGHRS, YFSETQ. The junction had 4 bases not matched to a gene; V was cut back by 0 bases and J by 5 bases. The CDR3: CASSLGQQGYGYTF. CDR3 DNA sequence: TGCGCCAGCAGCTTGGGCCAACAGGGGTATGGCTACACCTTC.

The V call is TRBV29-1, the J call TRBJ2-7, with TRBD1 as a possible D gene (6 bases). The V gene lost 4 bases and the J gene lost 2 bases, with 9 bases spanning the gap. The CDR3 has 12 amino acids. Germline V gene data show CDR1 as SQVTM and CDR2 as ANQGSEA. CDR3 coding DNA: TGCAGCGTTGGGGACACAACCTACGAGCAGTACTTC. Encoded protein: CSVGDTTYEQYF.

This clonotype was counted at least ten times. The rearrangement joins TRBV29-1 to TRBJ1-2; 7 bases line up with TRBD1. This CDR3 has 12 residues. Germline V gene data show CDR1 as SQVTM and CDR2 as ANQGSEA. After removal of 1 base from V and 10 bases from J, the junction contained 6 bases not matched to a gene. CDR3 sequence: CSVEGQGGFYTF. The CDR3 region has the DNA TGCAGCGTTGAAGGACAGGGAGGGTTCTACACCTTC.

V usage is TRBV12-3 or TRBV12-4 and J usage is TRBJ2-7, with TRBD1 matching over 10 bases. There are 15 residues in the CDR3. Germline trimming cut 6 bases from V and 6 bases from J; bases unmatched to any gene: 11. In DNA form, the CDR3 reads TGTGCCAGCAGCCAAGATTGGGACAGGGGACGCGAGCAGTACTTC. Residues: CASSQDWDRGREQYF.

V usage is TRBV20-1 and J usage is TRBJ1-3; D perhaps matches TRBD1 (5 bases). V was shortened by 0 bases and J by 4 bases, with 16 bases between the two germline ends. The CDR3 runs to 16 residues. The germline V gene encodes CDR1 DFQATT and CDR2 SNEGSKA (reference sequence). The CDR3 here is CSARDRSGLGGNTIYF. The DNA for the CDR3 is TGCAGTGCTAGAGATCGATCGGGGCTTGGCGGAAACACCATATATTTT.

This chain connects TRBV2 to TRBJ1-1, with TRBD1 as a possible D gene (5 bases). This CDR3 has 14 residues. V was trimmed by 4 bases and J by 4 bases, leaving 13 bases between them. Germline V gives CDR1 SNHLY, CDR2 FYNNEI. This CDR3 reads CASSGGPRSTEAFF. CDR3 DNA sequence: TGTGCCAGCAGTGGGGGCCCCCGGAGCACTGAAGCTTTCTTT.

V is TRBV20-1 and J is TRBJ2-2; D might be TRBD1 or TRBD2, each matching 5 bases. The CDR3 is made up of 12 amino acids. Germline CDR1 is DFQATT and CDR2 is SNEGSKA (reference sequence). The CDR3 spells CSALRGSGELFF. The CDR3 DNA follows: TGCAGCGCTCTTCGGGGCTCGGGGGAGCTGTTTTTT.

This chain joins TRBV7-2 and TRBJ2-7, with 10 bases that match TRBD2. The length of the CDR3 is 15 residues. Germline-derived CDR1 and CDR2 are SGHTA and FQGNSA. V lost 5 bases and J lost 2; bases outside the gene matches: 6. The CDR3 DNA follows: TGTGCCAGCAGCAAACTAGCGGGATCCGCCTACGAGCAGTACTTC. The encoded protein is CASSKLAGSAYEQYF.

This clonotype was recorded a few times. The V gene is TRBV7-2, the J gene TRBJ2-7, with 8 positions matching TRBD1. This CDR3 spans 17 amino acids. From germline, CDR1 is SGHTA and CDR2 FQGNSA. After removal of 5 bases from V and 5 bases from J, the junction contained 17 bases not matched to a gene. Here the CDR3 DNA reads TGTGCCAGCAGCCAAGATCCCATCCCTCAGGGGGCCCACGAGCAGTACTTC. Translated: CASSQDPIPQGAHEQYF.

The chain recombines TRBV4-3 with TRBJ1-2, with D tentatively TRBD1 (5 bases). CDR1 LGHNA and CDR2 YSLEER come from the germline V gene. This CDR3 region has 18 residues. The V end was cut by 5 bases, the J end by 1 base, with 23 bases between. This CDR3 is CASSGGANIGSFNYGYTF. DNA for the CDR3: TGCGCCAGCAGCGGAGGGGCCAATATAGGATCATTTAACTATGGCTACACCTTC.

The chain recombines TRBV7-2 with TRBJ1-1; D unclear. Per the germline V gene, CDR1 is SGHTA and CDR2 is FQGNSA. Trimming pared 1 base from V and 4 bases from J, leaving 10 bases between. The CDR3 runs to 14 residues. CDR3 sequence: CASSLGRRSTEAFF. CDR3 sequence (DNA): TGTGCCAGCAGCTTAGGCAGGAGGAGCACTGAAGCTTTCTTT. Using reference TRBV7-2 and TRBJ1-1 for the parts outside the CDR3, the full variable domain is GAGVSQSPSNKVTEKGKDVELRCDPISGHTALYWYRQSLGQGLEFLIYFQGNSAPDKSGLPSDRFSAERTGGSVSTLTIQRTQQEDSAVYLCASSLGRRSTEAFFGQGTRLTVV.

J is TRBJ1-2 and V is TRBV25-1, with a tentative D call TRBD1 (5 bases). The germline V and J ends were trimmed by 1 base and 2 bases, with 11 bases remaining between them. The CDR3 is made up of 15 amino acids. Per germline, CDR1 MGHDK and CDR2 SYGVNS. The CDR3 loop is CASSESGGGNYGYTF. CDR3 in DNA: TGTGCCAGCAGTGAATCTGGGGGTGGGAACTATGGCTACACCTTC.

The chain combines TRBV5-1 with TRBJ2-7, with TRBD2 matching over 13 bases. The trim removed 5 bases at V and 3 bases at J, leaving 11 bases unmatched. Germline V lookup: CDR1 SGHRS, CDR2 YFSETQ. The CDR3 covers 17 residues. The CDR3 bases are TGCGCCAGCAGGCTACTAGCGGGAGGGCCACAATACTACGAGCAGTACTTC. It specifies CASRLLAGGPQYYEQYF.

In this sample, this clonotype turned up many times. The rearrangement uses TRBV20-1 and TRBJ1-5; a possible D gene is TRBD1 (5 bases). Germline V gene lookup returns CDR1 DFQATT and CDR2 SNEGSKA (reference sequence). The CDR3 is made up of 13 amino acids. V lost 1 base to trimming and J lost 5 bases, with 9 bases between them. The CDR3 is CSARGQIDQPQHF. CDR3 nucleotides: TGCAGTGCTAGAGGACAGATTGATCAGCCCCAGCATTTT.

This clonotype showed up just a few times. J is TRBJ1-4 and V is TRBV5-1; D is uncertain. V lost 4 bases and J lost 3, with 10 bases in between. Germline values: CDR1 SGHRS, CDR2 YFSETQ. The CDR3 totals 14 residues. CDR3 coding DNA: TGCGCCAGCAGCCCCCTTGGGGCTAATGAAAAACTGTTTTTT. This translates into CASSPLGANEKLFF. The full variable domain, in which reference TRBV5-1 and TRBJ1-4 provide the parts outside the CDR3, is KAGVTQTPRYLIKTRGQQVTLSCSPISGHRSVSWYQQTPGQGLQFLFEYFSETQRNKGNFPGRFSGRQFSNSRSEMNVSTLELGDSALYLCASSPLGANEKLFFGSGTQLSVL.

The chain links TRBV7-2 to TRBJ2-5; 9 positions agree with TRBD2. CDR1 and CDR2 (germline): SGHTA, FQGNSA. The CDR3 length is 17 residues. J gave up 5 bases and V 1 base, and 11 bases lay outside the gene matches. This CDR3 reads CASSLGALRGGRETQYF. In DNA, the CDR3 is TGTGCCAGCAGCTTAGGGGCGTTGCGGGGGGGCCGGGAGACCCAGTACTTC.

The V call is TRBV2, the J call TRBJ2-5, with 7 positions matching TRBD1. The germline CDR1 and CDR2 sequences are SNHLY and FYNNEI. The CDR3 has 15 residues. The J segment lost 2 bases and the V segment lost 5 bases, leaving 8 bases of the junction unmatched. The CDR3 region has the DNA TGTGCCAGCAGTCCGGCAAAACAGGGGCAAGAGACCCAGTACTTC. Translating gives CASSPAKQGQETQYF.